Presented here are 17 T cell receptor beta chains from one specimen sequenced in a study of T cell repertoires in cytomegalovirus infection. These receptors' targets are unknown. TCRdb reanalysed the reads using MiXCR and keeps one entry per CDR3 protein. The table includes tens of thousands of distinct CDR3 sequences, about 23% detected once. Specimen: PBMCs, sequenced either directly or after in vitro stimulation (not recorded which). Receptors originate from a human donor in good health (CMV status not recorded). Some clones in this sample may be carry-over from other donors' samples.

This clonotype was seen only a few times. The chain uses TRBV24-1 and TRBJ1-2; possibly TRBD1 for D (5 bases). V was pared by 12 bases and J by 4 bases, with 14 bases between. CDR3 size: 12 residues. Per germline, CDR1 KGHDR and CDR2 SFDVKD. CDR3 loop: CAASWTSYGYTF. CDR3 in DNA: TGTGCCGCTTCGTGGACAAGCTATGGCTACACCTTC.

J is TRBJ1-1 and V is TRBV19, with a possible D match to TRBD1 (6 bases). Between the trimmed V and J ends, which lost 4 bases and 3 bases, there was a span of 9 bases. The CDR3 is 13 amino acids. Germline V lookup: CDR1 LNHDA, CDR2 SQIVND (reference sequence). The CDR3 is CASSTRQDTEAFF. CDR3 coding DNA: TGTGCCAGTAGTACACGACAGGACACTGAAGCTTTCTTT. The whole variable domain, filled in from reference TRBV19 and TRBJ1-1, reads DGGITQSPKYLFRKEGQNVTLSCEQNLNHDAMYWYRQDPGQGLRLIYYSQIVNDFQKGDIAEGYSVSREKKESFPLTVTSAQKNPTAFYLCASSTRQDTEAFFGQGTRLTVV.

CDR3 DNA: TGCGCCAGCAGCTTGTTGGGGACCTGGGCCGATGAGCAGTTCTTC. This encodes CASSLLGTWADEQFF. The chain employs TRBV5-1 and TRBJ2-1, with D tentatively TRBD1 or TRBD2 (5 bases each). Trimming pared 1 base from V and 8 bases from J, leaving 16 bases between. Germline CDR1 is SGHRS and CDR2 is YFSETQ. CDR3 length: 15 residues.

The chain has TRBV7-9 and TRBJ2-7, with TRBD2 as a possible D gene (6 bases). Germline CDR1 and CDR2: SEHNR and FQNEAQ (reference sequence). The V gene lost 5 bases and the J gene lost 3 bases, with 8 bases spanning the gap. This CDR3 comprises 12 residues. The CDR3 protein is CASSRDFYEQYV. The CDR3 coding sequence is TGTGCCAGCAGCCGGGACTTCTACGAGCAGTACGTC.

A single count supports this clonotype. The genes are TRBV10-3 and TRBJ1-2; TRBD1 aligns across 8 bases. Germline CDR1 and CDR2: ENHRY and SYGVKD. The CDR3 has 14 amino acids. V lost 7 bases, J lost 2 bases, and 6 bases stayed unmatched. The DNA of the CDR3 is TGTGCCATCAACCCACAGGGGGGGAACTATGGCTACACCTTC. As protein: CAINPQGGNYGYTF.

This clonotype was counted ten times or more. The rearrangement joins TRBV7-2 to TRBJ2-7; D unclear. Germline lookup yields CDR1 SGHTA and CDR2 FQGNSA. Trimming left V 1 base short and J 5 bases short, with 3 bases between. The CDR3 loop spans 11 amino acids. The CDR3 region has the DNA TGTGCCAGCAGCTTAGTGCACGAGCAGTACTTC. Protein sequence: CASSLVHEQYF. Supplemented by reference TRBV7-2 and TRBJ2-7, the full variable domain reads GAGVSQSPSNKVTEKGKDVELRCDPISGHTALYWYRQSLGQGLEFLIYFQGNSAPDKSGLPSDRFSAERTGGSVSTLTIQRTQQEDSAVYLCASSLVHEQYFGPGTRLTVT.

The rearrangement uses TRBV5-1 and TRBJ2-1; TRBD2 agrees at 13 bases. This CDR3 is built from 17 residues. After removal of 0 bases from V and 7 bases from J, the junction contained 7 bases not matched to a gene. The V gene's germline CDR1 is SGHRS and CDR2 YFSETQ. The CDR3 DNA reads TGCGCCAGCAGCTTGGGACTAGCGGGAGGATTGATGAATGAGCAGTTCTTC. Translated, it gives CASSLGLAGGLMNEQFF.

V usage is TRBV9 and J usage is TRBJ2-2; D remains unclear. Germline values: CDR1 SGDLS, CDR2 YYNGEE. Trimming removed 0 bases from V and 0 bases from J, with 9 bases in between. The CDR3 has 16 residues. The CDR3 DNA reads as TGTGCCAGCAGCGTAGGCGCAGCTTCGAACACCGGGGAGCTGTTTTTT. Encoded protein: CASSVGAASNTGELFF. The full variable domain, rest sourced from reference TRBV9 and TRBJ2-2, is DSGVTQTPKHLITATGQRVTLRCSPRSGDLSVYWYQQSLDQGLQFLIQYYNGEERAKGNILERFSAQQFPDLHSELNLSSLELGDSALYFCASSVGAASNTGELFFGEGSRLTVL.

The V and J genes are TRBV6-5 and TRBJ2-5, with a weak D call TRBD1 (6 bases). The CDR3 runs 14 residues. Trimming shortened V by 5 bases and J by 1 base, and 11 bases separated the two germline ends. Germline assignment: CDR1 MNHEY and CDR2 SVGAGI. The CDR3, as DNA: TGTGCCAGCAGTCGTGGACAGACCCAAGAGACCCAGTACTTC. Translating it yields CASSRGQTQETQYF.

In its sample, this clonotype was seen many times. The V call is TRBV7-6, the J call TRBJ1-1; D unclear. The germline V and J ends were trimmed by 4 bases and 2 bases, with 14 bases remaining between them. The germline CDR1 and CDR2 sequences are SGHVS and FNYEAQ. This CDR3 comprises 15 residues. The CDR3 reads CASSSPRGENTEAFF. For the CDR3, the DNA is TGTGCCAGCAGCTCCCCTCGGGGAGAAAACACTGAAGCTTTCTTT.

This clonotype was counted a few times. The chain couples TRBV27 to TRBJ2-7; 8 nucleotides match TRBD1. Germline V gene sequence: CDR1 MNHEY, CDR2 SMNVEV (reference sequence). The CDR3 is 15 residues long. With V trimmed by 5 bases and J by 2 bases, 8 bases remained unmatched. CDR3 loop: CASSRYRTGTYEQYF. The CDR3 nucleotides are TGTGCCAGCAGTCGTTATCGGACAGGGACCTACGAGCAGTACTTC.

This clonotype was counted at least ten times. The rearrangement joins TRBV7-2 to TRBJ2-5; no clear D gene. The CDR3 extends over 11 amino acids. Germline V gene sequence: CDR1 SGHTA, CDR2 FQGNSA. V was shortened by 5 bases and J by 4 bases, with 5 bases between the two germline ends. This CDR3 is CASSPGETQYF. The CDR3 coding sequence is TGTGCCAGCAGCCCCGGAGAGACCCAGTACTTC. The complete variable domain, with remaining parts taken from reference TRBV7-2 and TRBJ2-5, reads GAGVSQSPSNKVTEKGKDVELRCDPISGHTALYWYRQSLGQGLEFLIYFQGNSAPDKSGLPSDRFSAERTGGSVSTLTIQRTQQEDSAVYLCASSPGETQYFGPGTRLLVL.

The rearrangement joins TRBV19 to TRBJ2-2, with 7 bases lining up with TRBD1. The CDR3 has 18 residues. With 3 bases clipped from V and 3 bases from J, the junction kept 13 bases outside the gene matches. The germline gives CDR1 LNHDA, CDR2 SQIVND (reference sequence). In DNA, the CDR3 is TGTGCCAGTAGTATTCGGTCAGGGGGAAGACGGTACACCGGGGAGCTGTTTTTT. It is translated as CASSIRSGGRRYTGELFF. The full variable domain, with the rest looked up from reference TRBV19 and TRBJ2-2, is DGGITQSPKYLFRKEGQNVTLSCEQNLNHDAMYWYRQDPGQGLRLIYYSQIVNDFQKGDIAEGYSVSREKKESFPLTVTSAQKNPTAFYLCASSIRSGGRRYTGELFFGEGSRLTVL.

This clonotype was counted a few times. V is TRBV12-3 or TRBV12-4 and J is TRBJ2-7; 9 bases are a match to TRBD1. V gave up 1 base and J gave up 2 bases; unmatched junction bases: 9. The CDR3 totals 17 residues. The CDR3 loop reads CASSLGFRTGDPYEQYF. CDR3 sequence (DNA): TGTGCCAGCAGTTTAGGTTTTCGGACAGGGGATCCCTACGAGCAGTACTTC.

This clonotype has a handful of counts. CDR3: CASSASGVGKGAFF. The CDR3, as DNA: TGTGCCAGCAGCGCCTCAGGGGTCGGGAAAGGAGCTTTCTTT. The chain has TRBV7-3 and TRBJ1-1; D may be TRBD1 (6 bases). Trimming left V 5 bases short and J 10 bases short, with 20 bases between. In germline, CDR1 is SGHTA, CDR2 FQGTGA. This CDR3 contains 14 residues.

The table lists this clonotype with many counts. The V call is TRBV6-2 or TRBV6-3, the J call TRBJ2-1; D possibly corresponds to TRBD2 (6 bases). V was cut by 9 bases and J by 3 bases, with 21 bases left in between. The CDR3 totals 16 residues. Germline V gene sequence: CDR1 MNHEY, CDR2 SVGEGT. The CDR3 DNA reads as TGTGCCAGTGCGTGGGGATGGCGGGACCTCTACAATGAGCAGTTCTTC. It codes for CASAWGWRDLYNEQFF.

This rearrangement joins TRBV7-2 to TRBJ2-1, with D unresolved. The CDR3 length is 13 residues. CDR1 SGHTA and CDR2 FQGNSA come from the germline V gene. The germline V and J ends were trimmed by 5 bases and 8 bases, with 13 bases remaining between them. The CDR3 sequence is CASSPILFHEQFF. DNA for the CDR3: TGTGCCAGCAGCCCGATACTATTCCATGAGCAGTTCTTC.